The rows below give T cell receptor beta chains drawn from one sample of a study of control samples from healthy donors and cancer patients. Produced via immunoSEQ multiplex PCR; TCRdb's table is partial and in-frame only. The sample has fewer than 100,000 clones; 82% are singletons. Material for sequencing was blood. The receptors originated from a woman aged 60 to 75 in good health. Both conserved end residues are part of each CDR3. Fields, in order: D gene, V gene, clone size, J gene, CDR3 DNA, CDR3 protein. D genes are given only for firm matches. Size is stated for part of the rows, as once, few or many counts, or as a class when the clone is expanded.

TRBD2	TRBV10-3	-	TRBJ2-3	TGTGCCATCAGTGAGCGGAGCGGGAGGGCGGGAGATACGCAGTATTTT	CAISERSGRAGDTQYF
-	TRBV12-3/TRBV12-4	-	TRBJ2-2	TGTGCCAGCAGTTTGTTAAGAACCGGGGAGCTGTTTTTT	CASSLLRTGELFF
-	TRBV5-1	once	TRBJ2-4	TGCGCCAGCAGCTTGGCGGGCATTCAGTACTTC	CASSLAGIQYF
-	TRBV7-9	-	TRBJ1-1	TGTGCCAGCAGCCGACGGGTATCGACAGTGAACACTGAAGCTTTCTTT	CASSRRVSTVNTEAFF
TRBD1	TRBV5-4	-	TRBJ1-1	TGTGCCAGCAGCTTAAACCTATGGACAGGAACTGAAGCTTTCTTT	CASSLNLWTGTEAFF
-	TRBV12-3/TRBV12-4	-	TRBJ1-1	TGTGCCAGCAGTTTGGCGGGGCTCGAGGCTTTCTTT	CASSLAGLEAFF
TRBD2	TRBV15	-	TRBJ2-3	TGTGCCACCAGCAGTGGGACTAGCGCCTTCACAGATACGCAGTATTTT	CATSSGTSAFTDTQYF
-	TRBV6-4	-	TRBJ1-5	TGTGCCAGCAGTGACTCCTGGGGCGCGCAGCCCCAGCATTTT	CASSDSWGAQPQHF
TRBD2	TRBV6-5	-	TRBJ2-1	TGTGCCAGCAGACGGACTAGCGGGAGGGATGAGCAGTTCTTC	CASRRTSGRDEQFF
TRBD1	TRBV4-3	-	TRBJ1-2	TGCGCCAGCAGTCGAGCCGGGACAGGGTCCTATGGCTACACCTTC	CASSRAGTGSYGYTF
TRBD1	TRBV7-2	-	TRBJ1-2	TGTGCCAGCAGCTCGGCCAGGGGGTTTCCTGGCTACACCTTC	CASSSARGFPGYTF
-	TRBV6-2/TRBV6-3	-	TRBJ2-2	TGTGCCAGCACCCCCCACCGTGTGACCACCGGGGAGCTGTTTTTT	CASTPHRVTTGELFF
-	TRBV20-1	-	TRBJ2-7	TGCAGTGCTAGTATTACTAGCAATACCTACGAGCAGTACTTC	CSASITSNTYEQYF
TRBD2	TRBV3-1/TRBV3-2	-	TRBJ2-7	TGTGCCAGCAGCCGACTAGCAGGTAACTACGAGCAGTACTTC	CASSRLAGNYEQYF
TRBD1	TRBV27	-	TRBJ2-6	TGTGCCAGCAGGGGACAGGGGGCAGGTGGGGCCAACGTCCTGACTTTC	CASRGQGAGGANVLTF
-	TRBV29-1	few	TRBJ1-2	TGCAGCGCAGACGGAGCTAACTATGGCTACACCTTC	CSADGANYGYTF
-	TRBV4-2	once	TRBJ1-3	TGTGCCAGCAGCCAATCTTCTTGGCCCTACTCTGGAAACACCATATATTTT	CASSQSSWPYSGNTIYF
TRBD1	TRBV2	-	TRBJ1-6	TGTGCCAGCAGTGCGCCCGGGGACAGCCTTATCCTCAATTCACCCCTCCACTTT	CASSAPGDSLILNSPLHF
-	TRBV6-1	-	TRBJ2-5	TGTGCCAGCAGTGAAGCGGTCGGATGGGGGTTAGAGACCCAGTACTTC	CASSEAVGWGLETQYF
-	TRBV6-5	-	TRBJ1-5	TGTGCCAGCAGTTCACAGGACAATCAGCCCCAGCATTTT	CASSSQDNQPQHF
-	TRBV7-9	once	TRBJ1-4	TGTGCCAGCAGCTTCGAGGGCGTGGTTGAAAAACTGTTTTTT	CASSFEGVVEKLFF
-	TRBV18	-	TRBJ2-1	TGTGCCAGCTCACCCGAGGGGGGTGGTCTGGGTGAGCAGTTCTTC	CASSPEGGGLGEQFF
-	TRBV5-1	-	TRBJ2-3	TGCGCCAGCAGCTTAATGGCGGGGAGCACAGATACGCAGTATTTT	CASSLMAGSTDTQYF
-	TRBV3-1/TRBV3-2	-	TRBJ1-4	TGTGCCAGCAGCCAAGAACCAACAGCTAATGAAAAACTGTTTTTT	CASSQEPTANEKLFF
TRBD2	TRBV18	-	TRBJ2-5	TGTGCCAGCTCACCCCGACTAGCGGCGCTTCAAGAGACCCAGTACTTC	CASSPRLAALQETQYF
TRBD1	TRBV19	-	TRBJ1-4	TGTGCCAGTAGTATTCAACAGGGGAGGGGTGAAAAACTGTTTTTT	CASSIQQGRGEKLFF
-	TRBV20-1	-	TRBJ1-4	TGCAGTGCTAGGAATGAAAAACTGTTTTTT	CSARNEKLFF
TRBD1	TRBV3-1/TRBV3-2	few	TRBJ1-2	TGTGCCAGCAGCCTACGGACAGGGCGGGGTGGCTACACCTTC	CASSLRTGRGGYTF
-	TRBV12-3/TRBV12-4	-	TRBJ1-2	TGTGCCAGCAGTTTAAACAGGGCTGGCTACACCTTC	CASSLNRAGYTF
-	TRBV18	once	TRBJ1-3	TGTGCCAGCGGCCTGGGCTCTGGAAACACCATATATTTT	CASGLGSGNTIYF
-	TRBV6-5	-	TRBJ1-1	TGTGCCAGCAGAGAGGGACACTGGGTCACTGAAGCTTTCTTT	CASREGHWVTEAFF
TRBD2	TRBV2	-	TRBJ2-1	TGTGCCAGCAGTGAAGCAGTAGCGGGAGTAAGGGACAATGAGCAGTTCTTC	CASSEAVAGVRDNEQFF
TRBD2	TRBV15	-	TRBJ2-3	TGTGCCACCGAGACATGGGACTATTCGATGGGTACGCAGTATTTT	CATETWDYSMGTQYF
-	TRBV7-8	-	TRBJ2-5	TGTGCCAGCAGCTTAAGGCAGGGAAAAGAGACCCAGTACTTC	CASSLRQGKETQYF
-	TRBV2	-	TRBJ2-5	TGTGCCAGCAGTGAACGGGAGACCCAGTACTTC	CASSERETQYF
-	TRBV6-5	-	TRBJ1-1	TGTGCCAGCAGTTACGACAGTCCGGGGTCCACTGAAGCTTTCTTT	CASSYDSPGSTEAFF
-	TRBV18	-	TRBJ2-3	TGTGCCAGCTCACCGACATTAACAGATACGCAGTATTTT	CASSPTLTDTQYF
-	TRBV28	-	TRBJ1-5	TGTGCCAGCAGTGAAACCCACTCCGCGGGGGGGAGAATTATGGGTAGTAGCAATCAGCCCCAGCATTTT	CASSETHSAGGRIMGSSNQPQHF
-	TRBV6-5	-	TRBJ1-2	TGTGCCACCCCGAGGGCCGGGACAAAGGACTATGGCTACACCTTC	CATPRAGTKDYGYTF
-	TRBV7-9	-	TRBJ1-4	TGTGCCAGCAGCCCCCGTCCGGGAGACCAGGCAACTAATGAAAAACTGTTTTTT	CASSPRPGDQATNEKLFF
-	TRBV12-3/TRBV12-4	-	TRBJ1-1	TGTGCCAGCAGTTTGGGGGTGAACACTGAAGCTTTCTTT	CASSLGVNTEAFF
-	TRBV21-1	-	TRBJ2-5	TGTGCCAGCAGCAATGAGGGGGGGGTAGAGACCCAGTACTTC	CASSNEGGVETQYF
-	TRBV5-5	-	TRBJ2-3	TGTGCCAGCAGCTTGGCCGGGTCCGATACGCAGTATTTT	CASSLAGSDTQYF
-	TRBV5-8	-	TRBJ2-3	TGTGCCAGCAGCTTAGAGGTTTTCAGGGGCACAGATACGCAGTATTTT	CASSLEVFRGTDTQYF
-	TRBV6-1	-	TRBJ1-4	TGTGCCAGCAGTGGGGCAACTAATGAAAAACTGTTTTTT	CASSGATNEKLFF
-	TRBV7-2	-	TRBJ2-1	TGTGCCAGCAGCTCTGACCGGGACTCAGGGGGGAATGAGCAGTTCTTC	CASSSDRDSGGNEQFF
-	TRBV5-1	-	TRBJ2-5	TGCGCCAGCACTATAGGCGGGGTAGCTTACCAAGAGACCCAGTACTTC	CASTIGGVAYQETQYF
-	TRBV28	once	TRBJ1-2	TGTGCCAGCAACTCACAGGGAGATGGCTACACCTTC	CASNSQGDGYTF
-	TRBV5-8	-	TRBJ2-7	TGTGCCAGCAGCTGGGGGGCGGCGGACTCCTACGAGCAGTACTTC	CASSWGAADSYEQYF
-	TRBV4-2	once	TRBJ1-1	TGTGCCAGCAGCCAAGATGGCAGGGGCGCCGCTGAAGCTTTCTTT	CASSQDGRGAAEAFF
-	TRBV7-6	few	TRBJ2-3	TGTGCCAGCAGCTCTTCCGGGGATACGCAGTATTTT	CASSSSGDTQYF
-	TRBV6-4	-	TRBJ1-6	TGTGCCAGCAGTGAAGGGACCATGAATTCACCCCTCCACTTT	CASSEGTMNSPLHF